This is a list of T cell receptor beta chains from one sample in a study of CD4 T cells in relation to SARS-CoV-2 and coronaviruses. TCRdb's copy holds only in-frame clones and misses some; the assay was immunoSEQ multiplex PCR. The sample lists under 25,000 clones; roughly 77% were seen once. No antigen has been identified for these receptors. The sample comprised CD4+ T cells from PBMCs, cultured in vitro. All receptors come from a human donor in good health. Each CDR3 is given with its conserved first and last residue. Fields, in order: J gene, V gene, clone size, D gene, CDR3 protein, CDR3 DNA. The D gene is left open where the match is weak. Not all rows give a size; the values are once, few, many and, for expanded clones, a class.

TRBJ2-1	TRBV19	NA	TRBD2	CATTSGRIYNEQFF	TGTGCCACGACTAGCGGGAGGATCTACAATGAGCAGTTCTTC
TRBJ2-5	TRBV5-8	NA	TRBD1	CASSFHRGETQYF	TGTGCCAGCAGCTTTCACAGGGGTGAGACCCAGTACTTC
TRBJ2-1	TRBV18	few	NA	CASSPEQGSSNEQFF	TGTGCCAGCTCACCAGAGCAGGGCTCCTCCAATGAGCAGTTCTTC
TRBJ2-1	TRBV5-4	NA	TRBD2	CASSHSGTSGVYNEQFF	TGTGCCAGCAGCCACTCAGGGACTAGCGGGGTCTACAATGAGCAGTTCTTC
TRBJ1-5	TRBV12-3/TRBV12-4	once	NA	CASSFTANQPQHF	TGTGCCAGCAGTTTTACAGCAAATCAGCCCCAGCATTTT
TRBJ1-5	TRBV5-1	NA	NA	CASSLKGGDQPQHF	TGCGCCAGCAGCTTGAAGGGGGGCGATCAGCCCCAGCATTTT
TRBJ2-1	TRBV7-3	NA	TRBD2	CASSSYPTSGGQFF	TGTGCCAGCAGCTCCTACCCGACTAGCGGGGGCCAGTTCTTC
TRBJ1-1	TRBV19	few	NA	CASSFQGRSTEAFF	TGTGCCAGTAGTTTCCAGGGCAGGAGCACTGAAGCTTTCTTT
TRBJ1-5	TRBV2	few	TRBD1	CASSDAGGQGNQPQHF	TGTGCCAGCAGTGATGCGGGAGGACAGGGAAATCAGCCCCAGCATTTT
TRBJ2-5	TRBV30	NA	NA	CAWSVMETQYF	TGTGCCTGGAGTGTAATGGAGACCCAGTACTTC
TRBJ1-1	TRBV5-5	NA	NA	CASSSSVGTEAFF	TGTGCCAGCAGTTCTTCCGTGGGAACTGAAGCTTTCTTT
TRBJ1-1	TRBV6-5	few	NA	CASRLGQINTEAFF	TGTGCCAGCAGGCTCGGACAGATTAACACTGAAGCTTTCTTT
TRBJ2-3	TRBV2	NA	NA	CASSESQRTTDTQYF	TGTGCCAGCAGTGAGAGCCAGCGGACCACAGATACGCAGTATTTT
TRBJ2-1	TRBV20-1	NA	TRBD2	CSANDAGAGNEQFF	TGCAGTGCTAATGATGCGGGAGCGGGGAATGAGCAGTTCTTC
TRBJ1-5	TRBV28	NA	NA	CASSPQLGNQPQHF	TGTGCCAGCAGTCCACAGCTCGGGAATCAGCCCCAGCATTTT
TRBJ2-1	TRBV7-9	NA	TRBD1	CASSYRQGSSYNEQFF	TGTGCCAGCAGCTACCGACAGGGGAGCTCCTACAATGAGCAGTTCTTC
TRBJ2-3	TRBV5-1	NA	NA	CASSLLGLGVADTQYF	TGCGCCAGCAGCTTGTTGGGTCTGGGGGTTGCAGATACGCAGTATTTT
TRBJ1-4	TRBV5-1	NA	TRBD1	CASSEQGSTNEKLFF	TGCGCCAGCAGCGAACAGGGGTCAACTAATGAAAAACTGTTTTTT
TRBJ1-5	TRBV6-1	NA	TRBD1	CASSEVGTGGSQPQHF	TGTGCCAGCAGTGAAGTAGGGACAGGAGGGAGTCAGCCCCAGCATTTT
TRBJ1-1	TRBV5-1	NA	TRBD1	CASSSTGGSTEAFF	TGCGCCAGCAGCTCTACAGGGGGCAGTACTGAAGCTTTCTTT
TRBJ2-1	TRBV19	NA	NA	CASSINGGQFF	TGTGCCAGTAGTATAAATGGGGGGCAGTTCTTC
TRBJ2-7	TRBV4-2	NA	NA	CASSQDRIAYEQYF	TGTGCCAGCAGCCAAGATAGGATAGCCTACGAGCAGTACTTC
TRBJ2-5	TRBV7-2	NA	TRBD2	CAGSFSPAGSQETQYF	TGTGCCGGCAGCTTCTCCCCAGCGGGGTCCCAAGAGACCCAGTACTTC
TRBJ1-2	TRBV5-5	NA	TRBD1	CASSLLTGGYGKGGYTF	TGTGCCAGCAGCTTACTAACAGGGGGCTACGGGAAGGGAGGCTACACCTTC
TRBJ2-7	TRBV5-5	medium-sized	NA	CASSLVGNSYEQYF	TGTGCCAGCAGCTTGGTCGGGAACTCCTACGAGCAGTACTTC
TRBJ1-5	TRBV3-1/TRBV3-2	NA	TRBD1	CASSPRGQSQPQHF	TGTGCCAGCAGCCCCAGGGGGCAAAGTCAGCCCCAGCATTTT
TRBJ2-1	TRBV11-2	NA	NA	CASSSYLEGVSYEQFF	TGTGCCAGCAGCTCCTACCTAGAGGGAGTAAGCTATGAGCAGTTCTTC
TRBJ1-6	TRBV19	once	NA	CASTGQGRGNSPLHF	TGTGCCAGTACCGGCCAGGGGAGAGGCAATTCACCCCTCCACTTT